The 25 T cell receptor beta chains presented below share a single source sample, sequenced in a study of blood T cell repertoires in COVID-19. Generated by immunoSEQ multiplex PCR, the TCRdb table keeps only in-frame clones and is missing some. The table records some 280,000 clones, under 90% of them present only once. Sample: peripheral blood. These receptors were collected from a woman in her 40s who had recovered from COVID-19.

The rearrangement uses TRBV6-5 and TRBJ2-4; 8 bases fit TRBD2. The V and J ends lost 0 bases and 6 bases, in that order; junction bases with no gene match: 7. Germline assignment: CDR1 MNHEY and CDR2 SVGAGI. The CDR3 runs 16 residues. The CDR3 reads CASSYSSGGTGNIQYF. The CDR3 DNA reads as TGTGCCAGCAGTTACTCGAGCGGGGGCACGGGAAACATTCAGTACTTC.

The gene calls are TRBV18 and TRBJ1-2, with 7 bases matching TRBD1. The CDR3 sequence is 16 residues long. V gave up 2 bases and J gave up 1 base; unmatched junction bases: 7. Looked up from germline, CDR1 is KGHSH and CDR2 is LQKENI. The CDR3 DNA is TGTGCCAGCTCACCAATGCCGGGACAGAATAACTATGGCTACACCTTC. This sequence encodes CASSPMPGQNNYGYTF.

V is TRBV27 and J is TRBJ2-3, with 11 positions matching TRBD2. The V gene's germline CDR1 is MNHEY and CDR2 SMNVEV (reference sequence). This CDR3 has 18 residues. V dropped 5 bases and J dropped 2; count of bases not matched to a gene: 12. CDR3 region: CASSILPPGLADTDTQYF. In nucleotides, the CDR3 is TGTGCCAGCAGTATCCTGCCTCCGGGACTAGCGGACACAGATACGCAGTATTTT.

This chain joins TRBV27 and TRBJ2-2; possible D gene TRBD2, 6 bases. The CDR3 runs to 16 residues. Per the germline V gene, CDR1 is MNHEY and CDR2 is SMNVEV (reference sequence). V was cut by 4 bases and J by 0 bases, with 12 bases left in between. The CDR3 is CASSSRWRANTGELFF. CDR3 sequence (DNA): TGTGCCAGCAGTTCCCGGTGGAGGGCGAACACCGGGGAGCTGTTTTTT.

V gene TRBV7-9 combines with J gene TRBJ1-1; D remains unclear. This CDR3 has 13 residues. V gave up 7 bases and J gave up 7 bases, with 16 bases separating them. CDR1 is SEHNR, CDR2 FQNEAQ, per germline (reference sequence). The CDR3 here is CASTDSRRSEAFF. CDR3 sequence (DNA): TGTGCCAGCACCGACTCCCGACGGAGTGAAGCTTTCTTT. Full variable domain (remainder filled in from reference TRBV7-9 and TRBJ1-1): DTGVSQNPRHKITKRGQNVTFRCDPISEHNRLYWYRQTLGQGPEFLTYFQNEAQLEKSRLLSDRFSAERPKGSFSTLEIQRTEQGDSAMYLCASTDSRRSEAFFGQGTRLTVV.

The rearrangement uses TRBV6-1 and TRBJ2-5; weak D call: TRBD2 (5 bases). This CDR3 has 13 residues. Trimming removed 1 base from V and 5 bases from J, with 8 bases in between. The germline V gene encodes CDR1 MNHNS and CDR2 SASEGT. The CDR3 sequence is CASSEGRRETQYF. The CDR3 coding sequence is TGTGCCAGCAGTGAAGGCCGGAGGGAGACCCAGTACTTC.

This sequence joins TRBV21-1 and TRBJ2-1; TRBD1 is taken as the D call from the table, unchecked against the DNA. TRBV21-1 is recorded as a pseudogene. The CDR3 covers 12 residues. The CDR3 bases are TGTGCCAGCAGCGCGGGACAGCATGAGCAGTTCTTC. This translates into CASSAGQHEQFF.

This CDR3 is CASSLDRYTGELFF. The CDR3 region has the DNA TGCGCCAGCAGCCTGGACAGGTACACCGGGGAGCTGTTTTTT. The chain combines TRBV5-1 with TRBJ2-2; TRBD1 matches 7 bases. V dropped 4 bases and J dropped 3; count of bases not matched to a gene: 3. Germline assignment: CDR1 SGHRS and CDR2 YFSETQ. This CDR3 region has 14 residues.

This clone was seen just once. V and J are TRBV6-5 and TRBJ1-5, with a tentative D call TRBD1 (6 bases). The CDR3 length is 14 residues. Germline values: CDR1 MNHEY, CDR2 SVGAGI. Trimming stripped 6 bases from V and 3 bases from J, with 12 bases between. CDR3 loop: CASSITGNNQPQHF. Here the CDR3 DNA reads TGTGCCAGCAGCATTACAGGGAACAATCAGCCCCAGCATTTT.

This chain uses TRBV2 with TRBJ2-1, with D perhaps matching TRBD1 (6 bases). The ends were cut back, 4 bases at V and 2 bases at J, with 6 bases in the middle. Germline CDR1 and CDR2: SNHLY and FYNNEI. The CDR3 sequence is 13 residues long. The CDR3: CASSGQAYNEQFF. CDR3 DNA sequence: TGTGCCAGCAGTGGACAGGCCTACAATGAGCAGTTCTTC.

Only one count was recorded for this clone. This chain links TRBV5-1 with TRBJ2-1; D possibly corresponds to TRBD2 (5 bases). V was shortened by 0 bases and J by 5 bases, with 9 bases between the two germline ends. Germline V gene data show CDR1 as SGHRS and CDR2 as YFSETQ. The CDR3 sequence is 14 residues long. The CDR3 DNA reads TGCGCCAGCAGCTTGGAGGCGGGCGACAATGAGCAGTTCTTC. Translation: CASSLEAGDNEQFF.

The J gene is TRBJ2-1, the V gene TRBV10-3; TRBD2 might be the D (5 bases). With 0 bases removed from V and 8 bases from J, the gap between germline ends came to 8 bases. Germline V CDR1 and CDR2: ENHRY, SYGVKD. The CDR3 covers 13 residues. This CDR3 reads CAISESGVDEQFF. Written as DNA, the CDR3 is TGTGCCATCAGTGAGTCCGGGGTAGATGAGCAGTTCTTC.

The chain is built from TRBV28 and TRBJ1-5; D not certain. The CDR3 length is 12 residues. Germline values: CDR1 MDHEN, CDR2 SYDVKM. V was clipped by 6 bases and J by 5 bases, with 8 bases between them. DNA of the CDR3: TGTGCCAGCAGGAGGCCAGATCAGCCCCAGCATTTT. This sequence encodes CASRRPDQPQHF.

The chain employs TRBV7-9 and TRBJ2-7, with D unclear. Germline V gene lookup returns CDR1 SEHNR and CDR2 FQNEAQ (reference sequence). V gave up 0 bases and J gave up 2 bases, with 23 bases separating them. CDR3 length: 19 residues. The CDR3 DNA follows: TGTGCCAGCAGCTTAGCCCCCGCCGCGCGCCGAAATCCGGCCTACGAGCAGTACTTC. It codes for CASSLAPAARRNPAYEQYF. Full variable domain (missing parts from reference TRBV7-9 and TRBJ2-7): DTGVSQNPRHKITKRGQNVTFRCDPISEHNRLYWYRQTLGQGPEFLTYFQNEAQLEKSRLLSDRFSAERPKGSFSTLEIQRTEQGDSAMYLCASSLAPAARRNPAYEQYFGPGTRLTVT.

This rearrangement joins TRBV5-1 to TRBJ2-5; the match to TRBD2 covers 8 bases. V was clipped by 0 bases and J by 2 bases; unmatched bases: 3. Germline V gene data show CDR1 as SGHRS and CDR2 as YFSETQ. CDR3 size: 15 residues. The CDR3 sequence: CASSLVSGAQETQYF. The DNA of the CDR3 is TGCGCCAGCAGCTTGGTTAGCGGGGCGCAAGAGACCCAGTACTTC.

The V and J genes are TRBV5-1 and TRBJ2-4, with TRBD2 matching over 10 bases. Germline loops: CDR1 SGHRS, CDR2 YFSETQ. J lost 3 bases, V lost 3 bases, and 6 bases had no gene match. There are 16 residues in the CDR3. The CDR3, as DNA: TGCGCCAGCAGCTCCCACTTAGCGGGGGGCAAAAACATTCAGTACTTC. Translated: CASSSHLAGGKNIQYF.

The chain links TRBV2 to TRBJ2-2; 7 nucleotides line up with TRBD1. The CDR3 loop spans 14 amino acids. Germline loops: CDR1 SNHLY, CDR2 FYNNEI. J lost 4 bases, V lost 4 bases, and 3 bases had no gene match. The CDR3 nucleotides are TGTGCCAGCAGTGTTGCAGGGGGCACCGGGGAGCTGTTTTTT. Translation: CASSVAGGTGELFF.

The rearrangement links TRBV29-1 to TRBJ2-2; 7 positions match TRBD1. The CDR3 totals 15 residues. The V and J ends lost 6 bases and 3 bases, in that order; junction bases with no gene match: 10. CDR1 SQVTM and CDR2 ANQGSEA come from the germline V gene. The CDR3 DNA reads as TGCAGCGTCCGAAGACAGGGAAGGGACACCGGGGAGCTGTTTTTT. It yields the protein CSVRRQGRDTGELFF.

The chain is built from TRBV5-4 and TRBJ1-2; D uncertain. This CDR3 spans 14 amino acids. Between the trimmed V and J ends, which lost 0 bases and 4 bases, there was a span of 10 bases. Germline V gives CDR1 SGHNT, CDR2 YYREEE (reference sequence). CDR3 region: CASSLGWGVYGYTF. CDR3 sequence (DNA): TGTGCCAGCAGCTTGGGTTGGGGAGTCTATGGCTACACCTTC.

The chain uses TRBV20-1 and TRBJ2-2; D unresolved. Germline-derived CDR1 and CDR2 are DFQATT and SNEGSKA (reference sequence). The CDR3 has 12 residues. Trimming removed 3 bases from V and 4 bases from J, with 6 bases in between. CDR3 DNA sequence: TGCAGTGCTAGTGGGCCCACCGGGGAGCTGTTTTTT. This sequence encodes CSASGPTGELFF.

The genes are TRBV14 and TRBJ2-1; maybe TRBD2 (5 bases). The CDR3 loop spans 15 amino acids. Germline V gene data show CDR1 as SGHDN and CDR2 as FVKESK. Trimming removed 5 bases at V and 8 bases at J, with 19 bases between. The CDR3 region is CASSARPVTRDEQFF. The CDR3 DNA reads as TGTGCCAGCAGCGCCCGACCGGTCACGCGGGATGAGCAGTTCTTC.

This chain links TRBV19 with TRBJ1-2; 7 nucleotides align to TRBD1. Per the germline V gene, CDR1 is LNHDA and CDR2 is SQIVND (reference sequence). This CDR3 has 15 amino acids. Trimming at V came to 9 bases and at J to 0 bases, leaving 10 bases not matched to a gene. CDR3 bases: TGTGCCAGCAAAGTCACAGGGGCTCCTAACTATGGCTACACCTTC. Its translation: CASKVTGAPNYGYTF.

This chain uses TRBV18 with TRBJ2-1, with D possibly being TRBD2 (5 bases). The CDR3 runs 17 residues. Germline V gives CDR1 KGHSH, CDR2 LQKENI. Between the trimmed V and J ends, which lost 3 bases and 0 bases, there was a span of 15 bases. The CDR3 sequence is CASSPLGGFGSYNEQFF. The CDR3 DNA is TGTGCCAGCTCACCCCTCGGCGGGTTCGGCTCCTACAATGAGCAGTTCTTC.

The gene calls are TRBV18 and TRBJ2-7; D ambiguous. The CDR3 consists of 12 residues. The germline CDR1 and CDR2 sequences are KGHSH and LQKENI. The V end lost 6 bases, the J end lost 6 bases, and 12 bases lay between the germline ends. The CDR3 loop reads CASSGTVREQYF. The DNA of the CDR3 is TGTGCCAGCTCTGGTACAGTCCGCGAGCAGTACTTC.

The V gene is TRBV18, the J gene TRBJ2-7, with 9 bases lining up with TRBD2. J was trimmed by 7 bases and V by 3 bases; bases with no gene match: 7. The germline V gene has CDR1 KGHSH and CDR2 LQKENI. The CDR3 loop spans 14 amino acids. Here the CDR3 reads CASSPLAGFEEQYF. The DNA for the CDR3 is TGTGCCAGCTCACCGCTAGCGGGGTTTGAAGAGCAGTACTTC.